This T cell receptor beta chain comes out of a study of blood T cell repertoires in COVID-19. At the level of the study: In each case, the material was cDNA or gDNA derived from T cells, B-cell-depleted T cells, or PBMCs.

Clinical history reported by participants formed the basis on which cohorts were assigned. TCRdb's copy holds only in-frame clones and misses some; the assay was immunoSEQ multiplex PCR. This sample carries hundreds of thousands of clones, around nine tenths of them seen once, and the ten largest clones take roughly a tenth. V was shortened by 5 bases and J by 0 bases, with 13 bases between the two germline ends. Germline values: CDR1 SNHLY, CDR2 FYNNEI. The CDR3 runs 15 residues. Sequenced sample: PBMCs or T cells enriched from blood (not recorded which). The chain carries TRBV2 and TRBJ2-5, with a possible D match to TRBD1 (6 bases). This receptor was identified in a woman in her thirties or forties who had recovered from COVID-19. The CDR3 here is CASSIHRDNQETQYF. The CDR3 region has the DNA TGTGCCAGCAGTATTCACCGGGACAACCAAGAGACCCAGTACTTC.